These 26 T cell receptor beta chains came from one sample sequenced in a study of identical twins (dated by TCRdb to 2016 to 2017). The library was prepared using 5' RACE. The listed sequencing device is Illumina HiSeq 2000. TCRdb's own reprocessing of the public reads used fastp at Q25 and MiXCR and kept productive beta chains. Every CDR3 protein is listed once, alongside the most common genes and DNA of its rows. Present in this sample are 650,000 to 800,000 distinct CDR3 sequences, 8.5% to 9.5% of which were seen just once. The ten largest clonotypes hold approximately 0.94% of the sample. The data also belong to a second study, concerning yellow fever vaccine responses in identical twins.

Sequenced: PBMCs. The source of these receptors is a woman between 18 and 29 years old in good health.

This chain connects TRBV12-3 or TRBV12-4 to TRBJ2-3; either TRBD1 or TRBD2 may supply D (5 bases each). The CDR3 spans 16 residues. V lost 8 bases to trimming and J lost 2 bases, with 20 bases between them. CDR3 nucleotide sequence: TGTGCCAGCTCCGAGGGACCGCCAACATCCACAGATACGCAGTATTTT. Protein: CASSEGPPTSTDTQYF.

This clonotype was found a few times. V and J are TRBV25-1 and TRBJ2-1, with 10 bases fitting TRBD2. The germline gives CDR1 MGHDK, CDR2 SYGVNS. V lost 10 bases, J lost 6 bases, and 6 bases stayed unmatched. The length of the CDR3 is 13 residues. The CDR3 region has the DNA TGTGCCATCAGACCTAGCGGGAGCAATGAGCAGTTCTTC. Its translation: CAIRPSGSNEQFF.

The CDR3 bases are TGTGCCAGCAGTTCGTGGAAGGCTAGCGGGGGCTCCCAAGAGACCCAGTACTTC. Translated: CASSSWKASGGSQETQYF. V and J are TRBV6-2 or TRBV6-3 and TRBJ2-5; 10 nucleotides line up with TRBD2. Germline-derived CDR1 and CDR2 are MNHEY and SVGEGT. Trimming removed 4 bases from V and 1 base from J; junction bases left unmatched: 12. CDR3 length: 18 residues.

In this sample, this clonotype turned up many times. The chain uses TRBV4-2 and TRBJ1-1; tentatively, D is TRBD1 (6 bases). The CDR3 runs 15 residues. V was cut by 0 bases and J by 11 bases, with 19 bases left in between. Germline assignment: CDR1 LGHNA and CDR2 YNFKEQ. The CDR3 protein is CASSQDGNREQSAFF. The CDR3 DNA follows: TGTGCCAGCAGCCAAGATGGAAACAGGGAACAGTCGGCTTTCTTT.

This clonotype came up once. The chain uses TRBV28 and TRBJ1-1; a weak D match, TRBD1 (5 bases). Germline CDR1 reads MDHEN; CDR2 reads SYDVKM. The CDR3 runs to 16 residues. Deletions cut 2 bases from V and 4 bases from J, with 17 bases between. CDR3 protein: CASSLHIGGLGTEAFF. CDR3 nucleotides: TGTGCCAGCAGTTTACATATCGGGGGTTTGGGCACTGAAGCTTTCTTT.

V usage is TRBV20-1 and J usage is TRBJ2-1, with a possible D match to TRBD1 (6 bases). The CDR3 consists of 16 residues. Looked up from germline, CDR1 is DFQATT and CDR2 is SNEGSKA (reference sequence). V lost 2 bases and J 6 bases, leaving 20 bases between the germline ends. The chain's CDR3 is CSARRPGHAVGNEQFF. CDR3 DNA sequence: TGCAGTGCTAGAAGACCGGGACACGCTGTGGGCAATGAGCAGTTCTTC.

This clonotype was observed many times. This chain joins TRBV28 and TRBJ2-7; D remains unclear. Germline CDR1 MDHEN, CDR2 SYDVKM. V lost 1 base to trimming and J lost 3 bases, with 10 bases between them. The length of the CDR3 is 14 residues. The CDR3 DNA is TGTGCCAGCAGTTTATTTCGTGGAAGCTACGAGCAGTACTTC. The encoded protein is CASSLFRGSYEQYF.

This clonotype has a handful of counts. This chain connects TRBV6-5 to TRBJ1-1; D not certain. The germline gives CDR1 MNHEY, CDR2 SVGAGI. V was clipped by 6 bases and J by 11 bases, with 22 bases between them. The CDR3 runs to 14 residues. CDR3 amino acids: CASSYVDQAPSAFF. Written as DNA, the CDR3 is TGTGCCAGCAGCTACGTCGACCAAGCCCCCTCTGCTTTCTTT.

The chain has TRBV5-1 and TRBJ2-2, with TRBD1 matching 10 bases. The CDR3 has 16 residues. The trim removed 1 base at V and 4 bases at J, leaving 4 bases unmatched. Looked up from germline, CDR1 is SGHRS and CDR2 is YFSETQ. DNA of the CDR3: TGCGCCAGCAGCTTGTCGGGGACAGGGGTCACCGGGGAGCTGTTTTTT. Its translation is CASSLSGTGVTGELFF.

V usage is TRBV25-1 and J usage is TRBJ2-2, with D unresolved. V lost 1 base and J lost 4, with 4 bases in between. CDR3 length: 13 amino acids. Germline CDR1 reads MGHDK; CDR2 reads SYGVNS. The CDR3 bases are TGTGCCAGCAGTGAATTGATCACCGGGGAGCTGTTTTTT. This translates into CASSELITGELFF.

This clonotype came up many times. The genes are TRBV4-2 and TRBJ2-1; 9 bases agree with TRBD1. The CDR3 consists of 14 residues. Trimming took 0 bases from V and 14 from J; bases not matched to a gene: 8. CDR1 and CDR2 (germline): LGHNA, YNFKEQ. CDR3 sequence (DNA): TGTGCCAGCAGCCAAGAGCCGACGGGACAGGGCGAGTTCTTC. It codes for CASSQEPTGQGEFF.

In this sample, this clonotype turned up a few times. This chain's CDR3 is CASSLWLGRGTDTQYF. The CDR3 nucleotides read TGTGCCAGCAGCTTGTGGTTAGGCAGGGGCACAGATACGCAGTATTTT. V gene TRBV7-2 combines with J gene TRBJ2-3, with a tentative D call TRBD1 (5 bases). The CDR3 loop spans 16 amino acids. The V and J ends lost 3 bases and 1 base respectively, with 14 bases between them. Germline lookup yields CDR1 SGHTA and CDR2 FQGNSA.

This clonotype was observed a few times. The chain combines TRBV20-1 with TRBJ2-7, with TRBD1 matching over 9 bases. The V segment lost 3 bases and the J segment 3 bases; nucleotides outside the gene matches: 3. This CDR3 region has 13 residues. Looked up from germline, CDR1 is DFQATT and CDR2 is SNEGSKA (reference sequence). CDR3 nucleotides: TGCAGTGCTAGGGACAGGGGTATCTACGAGCAGTACTTC. Protein sequence: CSARDRGIYEQYF.

The rearrangement joins TRBV6-1 to TRBJ2-1; D gene uncertain. Germline assignment: CDR1 MNHNS and CDR2 SASEGT. Trimming stripped 0 bases from V and 7 bases from J, with 7 bases between. The CDR3 spans 13 residues. In nucleotides, the CDR3 is TGTGCCAGCAGTGAAGCGTCGGTAAATGAGCAGTTCTTC. Amino acid sequence: CASSEASVNEQFF.

V and J are TRBV5-6 and TRBJ2-7, with D possibly TRBD2 on 6 matching bases. Germline CDR1 and CDR2: SGHDT and YYEEEE. This CDR3 region has 13 residues. V was clipped by 0 bases and J by 6 bases, with 10 bases between them. Here the CDR3 reads CASSLGLESEQYF. CDR3 sequence (DNA): TGTGCCAGCAGCTTGGGACTAGAATCCGAGCAGTACTTC.

This clonotype turned up a few times. This sequence joins TRBV6-1 and TRBJ2-1, with 10 bases matching TRBD1. The trim removed 8 bases at V and 12 bases at J, leaving 10 bases unmatched. Germline V gives CDR1 MNHNS, CDR2 SASEGT. This CDR3 has 13 residues. The CDR3 DNA follows: TGTGCCAGCCATCCGGGACAGGGGAGGGGGCAGTTCTTC. Translated, it gives CASHPGQGRGQFF.

This clonotype showed up just a few times. This chain uses TRBV6-1 with TRBJ1-4; no clear D. Germline V gives CDR1 MNHNS, CDR2 SASEGT. The V gene lost 5 bases and the J gene lost 7 bases, with 14 bases spanning the gap. The CDR3 runs 14 residues. The CDR3 reads CASSPQTDGEKLFF. The DNA of the CDR3 is TGTGCCAGCAGTCCCCAAACGGACGGTGAAAAACTGTTTTTT.

The gene calls are TRBV14 and TRBJ1-1, with D perhaps TRBD1 (5 bases). The CDR3 consists of 13 residues. Trimming took off 4 bases at V and 7 bases at J, with 13 bases between the two ends. Germline assignment: CDR1 SGHDN and CDR2 FVKESK. The CDR3, as DNA: TGTGCCAGCAGCCCCACGGGACGGGTTGAAGCTTTCTTT. This gives the protein CASSPTGRVEAFF.

The chain employs TRBV20-1 and TRBJ1-1; D gene ambiguous. The CDR3 is 12 amino acids. Germline V CDR1 and CDR2: DFQATT, SNEGSKA (reference sequence). V was clipped by 4 bases and J by 0 bases, with 6 bases between them. The chain's CDR3 is CSATRVNTEAFF. The CDR3 DNA follows: TGCAGTGCTACCAGAGTGAACACTGAAGCTTTCTTT.

The rearrangement joins TRBV28 to TRBJ2-2; 9 nucleotides line up with TRBD2. CDR3 length: 16 residues. The J segment lost 6 bases and the V segment lost 4 bases, leaving 9 bases of the junction unmatched. Germline V CDR1 and CDR2: MDHEN, SYDVKM. CDR3 residues: CASSSLRRGGPGELFF. The CDR3 nucleotides read TGTGCCAGCAGTTCCCTCCGGCGGGGGGGCCCCGGGGAGCTGTTTTTT.

Ten or more counts support this clonotype. The rearrangement joins TRBV2 to TRBJ2-1, with 7 bases aligning to TRBD1. The CDR3 length is 14 residues. Trimming removed 8 bases from V and 4 bases from J; junction bases left unmatched: 8. Germline-derived CDR1 and CDR2 are SNHLY and FYNNEI. The CDR3 loop is CASHLRGQYNEQFF. The CDR3 nucleotides are TGTGCCAGCCACCTCCGGGGACAGTACAATGAGCAGTTCTTC. Supplemented by reference TRBV2 and TRBJ2-1, the full variable domain reads EPEVTQTPSHQVTQMGQEVILRCVPISNHLYFYWYRQILGQKVEFLVSFYNNEISEKSEIFDDQFSVERPDGSNFTLKIRSTKLEDSAMYFCASHLRGQYNEQFFGPGTRLTVL.

The CDR3 loop reads CASSPPLQPQHF. Here the CDR3 DNA reads TGTGCCAGCAGCCCCCCGCTTCAGCCCCAGCATTTT. The chain uses TRBV7-2 and TRBJ1-5; D gene ambiguous. Trimming took off 5 bases at V and 6 bases at J, with 8 bases between the two ends. CDR3 size: 12 residues. CDR1 is SGHTA and CDR2 is FQGNSA in the germline V gene.

The rearrangement uses TRBV2 and TRBJ2-1, with TRBD2 matching 15 bases. The J segment lost 1 base and the V segment lost 5 bases, leaving 18 bases of the junction unmatched. Germline-derived CDR1 and CDR2 are SNHLY and FYNNEI. The CDR3 consists of 22 residues. The CDR3 nucleotides read TGTGCCAGCAGTAAACCTCTCTCCAGGACAGGGACTAGCGGGGGGTCCTACAATGAGCAGTTCTTC. This gives the protein CASSKPLSRTGTSGGSYNEQFF.

The sample holds a few counts of this clonotype. The rearrangement links TRBV27 to TRBJ2-1; D gene ambiguous. From germline, CDR1 is MNHEY and CDR2 SMNVEV (reference sequence). This CDR3 has 14 amino acids. V was clipped by 5 bases and J by 1 base, with 9 bases between them. CDR3 sequence: CASSVTLSYNEQFF. The DNA of the CDR3 is TGTGCCAGCAGTGTGACCCTGTCCTACAATGAGCAGTTCTTC.

The chain joins TRBV7-9 to TRBJ2-3, with a tentative D call TRBD2 (5 bases). Germline V gives CDR1 SEHNR, CDR2 FQNEAQ (reference sequence). Trimming took 9 bases from V and 2 from J, leaving 21 bases between them. CDR3 size: 16 residues. The CDR3 DNA follows: TGTGCCAGAAGCGTCCTACTAGAAGCGACCACAGATACGCAGTATTTT. It is translated as CARSVLLEATTDTQYF.

This clonotype was counted a few times. The genes are TRBV12-3 or TRBV12-4 and TRBJ2-2, with D hard to call. The CDR3 has 13 residues. V was clipped by 7 bases and J by 7 bases, with 13 bases between them. The chain's CDR3 is CASTQGERGELFF. CDR3 DNA sequence: TGTGCCAGCACCCAAGGCGAGCGCGGGGAGCTGTTTTTT.